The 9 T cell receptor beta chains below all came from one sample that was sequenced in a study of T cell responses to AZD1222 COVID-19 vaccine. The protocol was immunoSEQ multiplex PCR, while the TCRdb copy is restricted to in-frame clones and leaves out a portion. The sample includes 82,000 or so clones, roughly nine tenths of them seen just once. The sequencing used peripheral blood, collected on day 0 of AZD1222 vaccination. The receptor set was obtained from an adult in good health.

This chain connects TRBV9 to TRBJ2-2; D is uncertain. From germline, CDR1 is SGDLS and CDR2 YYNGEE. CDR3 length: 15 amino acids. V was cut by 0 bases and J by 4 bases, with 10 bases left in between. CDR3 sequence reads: CASSVDSDPTGELFF. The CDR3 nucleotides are TGTGCCAGCAGCGTAGATTCCGACCCCACCGGGGAGCTGTTTTTT.

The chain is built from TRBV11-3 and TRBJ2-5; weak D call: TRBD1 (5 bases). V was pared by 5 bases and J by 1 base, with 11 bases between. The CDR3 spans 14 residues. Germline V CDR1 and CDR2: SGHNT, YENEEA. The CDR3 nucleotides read TGTGCCAGCAGCCTCCCAGGGCTCCAAGAGACCCAGTACTTC. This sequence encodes CASSLPGLQETQYF.

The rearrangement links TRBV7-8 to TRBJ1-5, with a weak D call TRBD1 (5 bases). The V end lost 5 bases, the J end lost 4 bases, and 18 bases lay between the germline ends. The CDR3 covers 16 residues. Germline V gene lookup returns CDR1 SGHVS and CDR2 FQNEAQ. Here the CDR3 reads CASSPKGGAGNQPQHF. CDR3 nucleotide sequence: TGTGCCAGCAGCCCAAAGGGAGGGGCAGGAAATCAGCCCCAGCATTTT. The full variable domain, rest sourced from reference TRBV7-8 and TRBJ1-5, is GAGVSQSPRYKVAKRGQDVALRCDPISGHVSLFWYQQALGQGPEFLTYFQNEAQLDKSGLPSDRFFAERPEGSVSTLKIQRTQQEDSAVYLCASSPKGGAGNQPQHFGDGTRLSIL.

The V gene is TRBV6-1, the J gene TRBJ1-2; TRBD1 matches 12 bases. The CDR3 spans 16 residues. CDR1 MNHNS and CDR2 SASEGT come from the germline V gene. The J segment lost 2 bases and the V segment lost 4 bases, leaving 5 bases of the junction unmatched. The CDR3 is CASSAPGQGANYGYTF. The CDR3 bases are TGTGCCAGCAGTGCGCCGGGACAGGGGGCCAACTATGGCTACACCTTC.

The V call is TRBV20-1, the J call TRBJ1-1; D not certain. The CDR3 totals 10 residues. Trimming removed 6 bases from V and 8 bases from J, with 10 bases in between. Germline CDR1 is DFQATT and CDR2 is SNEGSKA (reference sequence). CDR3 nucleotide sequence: TGCAGTGCGGGGAGGAAAGAAGCTTTCTTT. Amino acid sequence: CSAGRKEAFF.

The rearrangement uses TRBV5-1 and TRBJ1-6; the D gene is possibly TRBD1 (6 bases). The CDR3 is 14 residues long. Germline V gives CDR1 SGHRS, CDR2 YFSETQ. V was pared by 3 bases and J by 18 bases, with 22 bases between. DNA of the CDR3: TGCGCCAGCAGCTCAAACCCGGGGGCCGCCTTGAACCACTTT. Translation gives CASSSNPGAALNHF.

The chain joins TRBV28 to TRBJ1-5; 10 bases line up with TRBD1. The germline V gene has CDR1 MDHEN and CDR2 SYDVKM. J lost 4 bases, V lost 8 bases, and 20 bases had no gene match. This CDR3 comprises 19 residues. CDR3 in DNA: TGTGCCAGCGAGACCTCGGCGACAGGGGGCCTTTTTTCGAATCAGCCCCAGCATTTT. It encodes CASETSATGGLFSNQPQHF. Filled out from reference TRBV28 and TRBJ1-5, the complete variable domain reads DVKVTQSSRYLVKRTGEKVFLECVQDMDHENMFWYRQDPGLGLRLIYFSYDVKMKEKGDIPEGYSVSREKKERFSLILESASTNQTSMYLCASETSATGGLFSNQPQHFGDGTRLSIL.

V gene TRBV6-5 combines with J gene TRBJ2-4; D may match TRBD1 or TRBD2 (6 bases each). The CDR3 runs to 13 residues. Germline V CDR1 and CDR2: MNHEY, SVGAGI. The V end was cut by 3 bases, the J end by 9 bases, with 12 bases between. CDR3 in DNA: TGTGCCAGCAGTTATTCGGGGGCCGGCATTCAGTACTTC. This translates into CASSYSGAGIQYF.

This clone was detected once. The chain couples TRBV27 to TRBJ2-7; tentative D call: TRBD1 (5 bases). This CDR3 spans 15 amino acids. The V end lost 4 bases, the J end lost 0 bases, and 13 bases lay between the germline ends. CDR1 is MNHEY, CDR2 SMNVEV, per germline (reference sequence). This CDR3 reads CASSSARQTSYEQYF. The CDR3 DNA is TGTGCCAGCAGTTCCGCGAGACAGACCTCCTACGAGCAGTACTTC.